This TCR beta chain was sequenced in a study of HIV-infected patients and healthy controls. The repertoire came from unfractionated whole blood and reflected all unsorted peripheral T cells. This clonotype was seen at least ten times. V shed 0 bases and J shed 5 bases, with 11 bases lying between them. The CDR3 covers 15 residues. Germline CDR1 reads MNHEY; CDR2 reads SVGAGI. Reverse transcription used about 510 ng RNA and constant-region primers for alpha and beta. Using multiplexing indices, alpha and beta chain libraries were generated apart by chain-specific third strand synthesis. Ligation attached cDNA to a 5' RACE adapter that carried a random hexamer and SP2 site. TCRdb re-analysed the 5' RACE reads in MiXCR, keeping a single row per CDR3 protein. This table has nearly 25,000 distinct CDR3 sequences, roughly 8.7% appearing once.

Sequenced material: blood. The chain combines TRBV6-5 with TRBJ1-5; unclear D gene. The sequence was obtained from an adult in good health. As DNA, the CDR3 is TGTGCCAGCAGTTACTCGTACAGTGTGGATCAGCCCCAGCATTTT. Encoded protein: CASSYSYSVDQPQHF.